The 7 T cell receptor beta chains below come from one sample, sequenced in a study of neoadjuvant anti-PD-1 for oral cavity cancer. The assay was immunoSEQ multiplex PCR, and TCRdb's table has in-frame clones only and misses some. This table has 9,500 to 15,000 clones, about 61% appearing once. The sequences come from tumor tissue, collected before nivolumab (anti-PD-1) treatment. The receptors here all came from a person aged 35-79 years with oral cavity squamous cell carcinoma. The donor label of this sample is uncertain.

This clone is labeled medium-sized. This chain uses TRBV10-3 with TRBJ2-3, with D maybe TRBD1 (6 bases). The CDR3 length is 15 residues. CDR1 and CDR2 (germline): ENHRY, SYGVKD. Deletions cut 0 bases from V and 3 bases from J, with 10 bases between. The CDR3 DNA sequence: TGTGCCATCAGTGAGTCCGGCAGGGGAACAGATACGCAGTATTTT. Translation gives CAISESGRGTDTQYF.

In this sample, this clone turned up a few times. The chain is built from TRBV18 and TRBJ1-6, with 8 bases lining up with TRBD1. This CDR3 has 16 amino acids. Germline lookup yields CDR1 KGHSH and CDR2 LQKENI. Trimming cost V 0 bases and J 3 bases; bases outside gene matches: 1. CDR3 nucleotides: TGTGCCAGCTCACCACCGGGACAGGTCTATAATTCACCCCTCCACTTT. Protein: CASSPPGQVYNSPLHF.

The chain recombines TRBV5-4 with TRBJ2-5; D is unresolved. Germline-derived CDR1 and CDR2 are SGHNT and YYREEE (reference sequence). The V gene lost 10 bases and the J gene lost 1 base, with 29 bases spanning the gap. The length of the CDR3 is 18 residues. This CDR3 is CARPCIGNNREVQETQYF. CDR3 in DNA: TGTGCCCGCCCCTGTATTGGGAATAATCGTGAAGTCCAAGAGACCCAGTACTTC.

This chain links TRBV5-6 with TRBJ1-1; 9 nucleotides match TRBD1. CDR3 length equals 16 residues. In germline, CDR1 is SGHDT, CDR2 YYEEEE. J gave up 6 bases and V 1 base, and 10 bases lay outside the gene matches. CDR3 sequence reads: CASSLWTGVRGAEAFF. The DNA for the CDR3 is TGTGCCAGCAGCTTGTGGACAGGGGTACGAGGGGCTGAAGCTTTCTTT.

The V gene is TRBV7-8, the J gene TRBJ2-3; D may match TRBD1 or TRBD2 (5 bases each). From germline, CDR1 is SGHVS and CDR2 FQNEAQ. The CDR3 runs 13 residues. V dropped 9 bases and J dropped 0 bases, with 10 bases sitting between them. The CDR3 sequence is CASGTTSTDTQYF. The CDR3 region has the DNA TGTGCCAGTGGGACGACAAGCACAGATACGCAGTATTTT. The full variable domain, in which reference TRBV7-8 and TRBJ2-3 provide the parts outside the CDR3, is GAGVSQSPRYKVAKRGQDVALRCDPISGHVSLFWYQQALGQGPEFLTYFQNEAQLDKSGLPSDRFFAERPEGSVSTLKIQRTQQEDSAVYLCASGTTSTDTQYFGPGTRLTVL.

The chain carries TRBV14 and TRBJ2-5; D perhaps matches TRBD2 (6 bases). CDR3 length equals 17 residues. Trimming took 0 bases from V and 2 from J, leaving 16 bases between them. Germline V gene sequence: CDR1 SGHDN, CDR2 FVKESK. The CDR3 DNA follows: TGTGCCAGCAGCCAAGAAGCTGGTCTAGCGAGGCAAGAGACCCAGTACTTC. The encoded protein is CASSQEAGLARQETQYF.

This clone occurred a few times. This sequence joins TRBV5-1 and TRBJ1-3, with TRBD1 matching 7 bases. The CDR3 spans 16 residues. Germline V gives CDR1 SGHRS, CDR2 YFSETQ. V shed 4 bases and J 0 bases; nucleotides not matched to a gene: 7. CDR3 region: CASSLTGILSGNTIYF. The CDR3 DNA reads as TGCGCCAGCAGCCTGACAGGGATCCTCTCTGGAAACACCATATATTTT.